Reported below is one T cell receptor (beta chain). Recovered status in Cohort 3 required two negative PCRs, clearance, or symptom resolution. V trimming: 4 bases; J trimming: 8 bases; junction bases outside the gene matches: 13. This CDR3 is 16 amino acids long. Per the germline V gene, CDR1 is SEHNR and CDR2 is FQNEAQ (reference sequence). Assay used: immunoSEQ multiplex PCR; TCRdb lists only in-frame clones, some missing. The sample yields 110,000 to 150,000 clones, around 80% seen once. These data originate in a study of blood T cell repertoires in COVID-19. Background on the study: COVID-19 samples from acute and convalescent phases originated in the United States, Italy and Spain. The analysed material was cDNA or gDNA that came from T cells, B-cell-depleted T cells, or PBMCs.

The sequence was obtained from a woman aged 45-60 years who had recovered from COVID-19. J is TRBJ1-4 and V is TRBV7-9; 7 positions agree with TRBD1. The specimen was PBMCs or T cells enriched from blood (not recorded which). The CDR3 region has the DNA TGTGCCAGCAGCTCAACAGGGGACCCCATAGGGGAAAAACTGTTTTTT. This translates into CASSSTGDPIGEKLFF. The full variable domain, its missing parts supplied by reference TRBV7-9 and TRBJ1-4, is DTGVSQNPRHKITKRGQNVTFRCDPISEHNRLYWYRQTLGQGPEFLTYFQNEAQLEKSRLLSDRFSAERPKGSFSTLEIQRTEQGDSAMYLCASSSTGDPIGEKLFFGSGTQLSVL.